This T cell receptor (beta chain) emerged from a study of cytomegalovirus exposure and HLA in healthy donors. Turning to the study itself: The roughly 100 million unique TCR beta sequences, from about 180 million T cells, were found by an earlier analysis.

Trimming took off 0 bases at V and 1 base at J, with 9 bases between the two ends. CDR1 is MRHNA, CDR2 SNTAGT, per germline. The CDR3 has 15 amino acids. PCR employed 60 Vbeta and 13 Jbeta primers. Profiling relied on immunoSEQ multiplex PCR, and the TCRdb table lists in-frame clones only, not all of them. This sample carries some 85,000 clones, around 85% of them seen once, and the ten largest clones take 2.4%. Specimen: PBMCs. The TCR originated in a woman in her fifties or sixties in good health and CMV-seronegative. This chain connects TRBV6-4 to TRBJ1-1; the D gene is possibly TRBD1 (5 bases). The CDR3 DNA sequence: TGTGCCAGCAGTGACTCGGCCAGGGAGAACACTGAAGCTTTCTTT. This sequence encodes CASSDSARENTEAFF.